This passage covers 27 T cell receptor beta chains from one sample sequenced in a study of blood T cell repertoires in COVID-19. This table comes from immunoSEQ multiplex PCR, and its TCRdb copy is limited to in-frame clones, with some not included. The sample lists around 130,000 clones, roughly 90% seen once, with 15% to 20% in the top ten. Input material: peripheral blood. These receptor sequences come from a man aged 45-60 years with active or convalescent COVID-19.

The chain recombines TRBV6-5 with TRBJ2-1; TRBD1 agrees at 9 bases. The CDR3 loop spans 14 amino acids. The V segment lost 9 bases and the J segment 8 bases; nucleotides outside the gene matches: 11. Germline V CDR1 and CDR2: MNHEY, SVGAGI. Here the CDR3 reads CASTRVTGGDEQFF. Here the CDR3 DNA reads TGTGCCAGTACTAGGGTGACAGGGGGTGATGAGCAGTTCTTC.

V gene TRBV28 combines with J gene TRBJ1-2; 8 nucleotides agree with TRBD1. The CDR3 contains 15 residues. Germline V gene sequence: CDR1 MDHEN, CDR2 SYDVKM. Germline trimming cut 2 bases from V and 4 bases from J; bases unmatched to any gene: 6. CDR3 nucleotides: TGTGCCAGCAGTTTAGTCCAGGGGGCTGGCTATGGCTACACCTTC. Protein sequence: CASSLVQGAGYGYTF.

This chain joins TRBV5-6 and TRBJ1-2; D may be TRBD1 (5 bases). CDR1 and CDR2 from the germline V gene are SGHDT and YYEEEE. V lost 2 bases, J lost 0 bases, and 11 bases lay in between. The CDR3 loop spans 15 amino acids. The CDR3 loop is CASSFSGGANYGYTF. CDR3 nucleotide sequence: TGTGCCAGCAGCTTCAGCGGGGGTGCTAACTATGGCTACACCTTC. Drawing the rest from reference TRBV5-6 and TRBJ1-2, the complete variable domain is DAGVTQSPTHLIKTRGQQVTLRCSPKSGHDTVSWYQQALGQGPQFIFQYYEEEERQRGNFPDRFSGHQFPNYSSELNVNALLLGDSALYLCASSFSGGANYGYTFGSGTRLTVV.

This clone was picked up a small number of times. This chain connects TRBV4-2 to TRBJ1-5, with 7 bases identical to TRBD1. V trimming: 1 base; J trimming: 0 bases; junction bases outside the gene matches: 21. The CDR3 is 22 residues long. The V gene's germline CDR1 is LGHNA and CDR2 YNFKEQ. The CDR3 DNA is TGTGCCAGCAGCCAAGTCTATCTTAGCTCAAACAGGGGTGGGAATAGCAATCAGCCCCAGCATTTT. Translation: CASSQVYLSSNRGGNSNQPQHF.

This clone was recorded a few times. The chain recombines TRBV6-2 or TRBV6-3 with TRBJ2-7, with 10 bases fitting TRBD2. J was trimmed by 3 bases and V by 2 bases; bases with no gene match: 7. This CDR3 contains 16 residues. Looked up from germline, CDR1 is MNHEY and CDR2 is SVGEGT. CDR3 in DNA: TGTGCCAGCAGTTACGTACCTAGCGGGGGTTTCTACGAGCAGTACTTC. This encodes CASSYVPSGGFYEQYF.

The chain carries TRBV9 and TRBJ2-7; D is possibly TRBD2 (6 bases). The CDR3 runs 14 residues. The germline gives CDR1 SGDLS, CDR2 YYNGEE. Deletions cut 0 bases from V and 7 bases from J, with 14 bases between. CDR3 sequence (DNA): TGTGCCAGCAGCGTAGAGCCCGAGGCGGGAGAGCAGTACTTC. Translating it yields CASSVEPEAGEQYF.

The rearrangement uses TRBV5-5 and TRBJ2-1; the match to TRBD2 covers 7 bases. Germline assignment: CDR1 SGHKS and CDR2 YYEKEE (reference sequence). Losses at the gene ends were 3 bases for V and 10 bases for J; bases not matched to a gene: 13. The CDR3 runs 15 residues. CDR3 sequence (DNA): TGTGCCAGCAGCTCCCGGGGGGAGGGGATTCGGGAGCAGTTCTTC. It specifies CASSSRGEGIREQFF.

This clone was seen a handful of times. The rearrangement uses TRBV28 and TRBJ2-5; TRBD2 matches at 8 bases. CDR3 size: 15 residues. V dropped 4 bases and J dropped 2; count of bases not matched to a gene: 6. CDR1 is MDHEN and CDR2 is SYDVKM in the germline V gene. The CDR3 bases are TGTGCCAGCAGTTCCGCGGGGGGCGGTCAAGAGACCCAGTACTTC. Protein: CASSSAGGGQETQYF.

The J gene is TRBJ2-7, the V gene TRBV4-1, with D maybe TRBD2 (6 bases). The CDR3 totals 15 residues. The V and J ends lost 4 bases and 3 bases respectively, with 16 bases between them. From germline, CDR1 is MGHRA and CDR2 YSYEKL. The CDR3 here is CASSPYGGGSYEQYF. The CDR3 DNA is TGCGCCAGCAGCCCTTACGGGGGTGGCAGCTACGAGCAGTACTTC.

The CDR3 coding sequence is TGTGCCAGCTCACCTTCGAACAGAAAGGAAAAACTGTTTTTT. It yields the protein CASSPSNRKEKLFF. The chain combines TRBV18 with TRBJ1-4; D remains unclear. The V gene lost 3 bases and the J gene lost 8 bases, with 13 bases spanning the gap. The CDR3 is 14 residues long. In germline, CDR1 is KGHSH, CDR2 LQKENI.

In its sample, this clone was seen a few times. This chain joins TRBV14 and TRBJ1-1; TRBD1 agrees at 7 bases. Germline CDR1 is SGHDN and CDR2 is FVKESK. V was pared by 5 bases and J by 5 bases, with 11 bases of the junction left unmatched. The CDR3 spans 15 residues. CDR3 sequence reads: CASSATEGAGTEAFF. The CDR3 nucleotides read TGTGCCAGCAGCGCTACCGAGGGGGCAGGAACTGAAGCTTTCTTT. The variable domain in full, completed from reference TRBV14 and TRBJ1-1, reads EAGVTQFPSHSVIEKGQTVTLRCDPISGHDNLYWYRRVMGKEIKFLLHFVKESKQDESGMPNNRFLAERTGGTYSTLKVQPAELEDSGVYFCASSATEGAGTEAFFGQGTRLTVV.

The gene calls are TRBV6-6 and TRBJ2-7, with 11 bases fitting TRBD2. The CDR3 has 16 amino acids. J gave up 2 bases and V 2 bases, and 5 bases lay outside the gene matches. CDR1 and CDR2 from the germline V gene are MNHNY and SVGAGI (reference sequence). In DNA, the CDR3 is TGTGCCAGCAGTTACCGGACTAGCGGGCCTACCTACGAGCAGTACTTC. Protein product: CASSYRTSGPTYEQYF.

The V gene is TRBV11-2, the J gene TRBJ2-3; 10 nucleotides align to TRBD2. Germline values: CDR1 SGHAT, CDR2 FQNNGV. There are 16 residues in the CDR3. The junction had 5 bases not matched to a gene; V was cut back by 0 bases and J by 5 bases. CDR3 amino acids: CASSLDGAGGGDTQYF. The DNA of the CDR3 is TGTGCCAGCAGCTTAGATGGAGCGGGGGGGGGAGATACGCAGTATTTT. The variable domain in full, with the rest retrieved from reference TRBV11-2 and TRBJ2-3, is EAGVAQSPRYKIIEKRQSVAFWCNPISGHATLYWYQQILGQGPKLLIQFQNNGVVDDSQLPKDRFSAERLKGVDSTLKIQPAKLEDSAVYLCASSLDGAGGGDTQYFGPGTRLTVL.

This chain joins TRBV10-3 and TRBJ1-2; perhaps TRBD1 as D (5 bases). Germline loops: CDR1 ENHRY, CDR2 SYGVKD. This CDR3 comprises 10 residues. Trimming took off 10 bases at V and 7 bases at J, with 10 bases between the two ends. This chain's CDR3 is CATFQGGYTF. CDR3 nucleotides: TGTGCCACGTTTCAGGGTGGCTACACCTTC.

Written as DNA, the CDR3 is TGTGCCAGCAGCCCCTTCGGGGGAAAGAACACCGGGGAGCTGTTTTTT. Residues: CASSPFGGKNTGELFF. This chain links TRBV11-3 with TRBJ2-2, with D tentatively TRBD2 (6 bases). Trimming removed 5 bases from V and 1 base from J, with 14 bases in between. This CDR3 region has 16 residues. The V gene's germline CDR1 is SGHNT and CDR2 YENEEA.

Here the CDR3 reads CASSLEGQGREKLFF. The CDR3 DNA reads TGTGCCAGCAGCTTAGAAGGACAGGGTCGCGAAAAACTGTTTTTT. The rearrangement uses TRBV7-6 and TRBJ1-4, with 8 positions matching TRBD1. The CDR3 totals 15 residues. The germline V gene has CDR1 SGHVS and CDR2 FNYEAQ. With 1 base clipped from V and 8 bases from J, the junction kept 6 bases outside the gene matches.

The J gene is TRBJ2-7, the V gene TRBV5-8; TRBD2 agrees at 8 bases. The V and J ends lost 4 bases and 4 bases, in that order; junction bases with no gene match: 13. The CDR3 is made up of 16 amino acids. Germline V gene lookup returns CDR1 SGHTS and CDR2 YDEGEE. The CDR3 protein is CASSLSGGGLAYEQYF. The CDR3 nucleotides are TGTGCCAGCAGCCTCTCCGGGGGGGGGTTGGCGTACGAGCAGTACTTC. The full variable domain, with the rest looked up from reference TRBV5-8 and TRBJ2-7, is EAGVTQSPTHLIKTRGQQATLRCSPISGHTSVYWYQQALGLGLQFLLWYDEGEERNRGNFPPRFSGRQFPNYSSELNVNALELEDSALYLCASSLSGGGLAYEQYFGPGTRLTVT.

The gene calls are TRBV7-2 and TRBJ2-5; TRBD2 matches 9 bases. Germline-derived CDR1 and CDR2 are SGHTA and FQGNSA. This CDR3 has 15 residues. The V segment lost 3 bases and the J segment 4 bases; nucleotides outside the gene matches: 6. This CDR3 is CASSFGGGGLETQYF. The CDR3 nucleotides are TGTGCCAGCAGCTTCGGCGGGGGGGGTCTAGAGACCCAGTACTTC. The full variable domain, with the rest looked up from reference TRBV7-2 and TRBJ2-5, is GAGVSQSPSNKVTEKGKDVELRCDPISGHTALYWYRQSLGQGLEFLIYFQGNSAPDKSGLPSDRFSAERTGGSVSTLTIQRTQQEDSAVYLCASSFGGGGLETQYFGPGTRLLVL.

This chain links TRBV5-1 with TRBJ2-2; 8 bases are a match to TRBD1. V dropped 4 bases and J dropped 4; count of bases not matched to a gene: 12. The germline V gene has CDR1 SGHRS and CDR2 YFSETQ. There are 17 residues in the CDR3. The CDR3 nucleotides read TGCGCCAGCAGCCTGTTGGCAGGGGGCGGTGGCACCGGGGAGCTGTTTTTT. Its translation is CASSLLAGGGGTGELFF.

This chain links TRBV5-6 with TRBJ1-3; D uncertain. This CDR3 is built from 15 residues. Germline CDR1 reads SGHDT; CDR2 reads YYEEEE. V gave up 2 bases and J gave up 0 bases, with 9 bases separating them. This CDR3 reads CASSLPGSSGNTIYF. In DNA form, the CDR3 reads TGTGCCAGCAGCTTACCCGGGAGCTCTGGAAACACCATATATTTT.

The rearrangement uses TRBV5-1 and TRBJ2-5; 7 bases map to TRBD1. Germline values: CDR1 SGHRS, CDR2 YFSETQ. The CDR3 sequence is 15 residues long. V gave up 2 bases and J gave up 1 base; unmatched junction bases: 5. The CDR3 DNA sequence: TGCGCCAGCAGCTTACAGGGGACCGTCCAAGAGACCCAGTACTTC. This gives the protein CASSLQGTVQETQYF. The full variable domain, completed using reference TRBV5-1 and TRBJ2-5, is KAGVTQTPRYLIKTRGQQVTLSCSPISGHRSVSWYQQTPGQGLQFLFEYFSETQRNKGNFPGRFSGRQFSNSRSEMNVSTLELGDSALYLCASSLQGTVQETQYFGPGTRLLVL.

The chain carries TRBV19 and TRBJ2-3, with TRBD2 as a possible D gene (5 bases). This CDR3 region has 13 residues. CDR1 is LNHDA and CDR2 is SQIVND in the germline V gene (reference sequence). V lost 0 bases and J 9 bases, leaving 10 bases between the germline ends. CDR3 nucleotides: TGTGCCAGTAGTATAGATGGAGGAGTCACGCAGTATTTT. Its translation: CASSIDGGVTQYF. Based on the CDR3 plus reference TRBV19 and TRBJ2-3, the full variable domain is DGGITQSPKYLFRKEGQNVTLSCEQNLNHDAMYWYRQDPGQGLRLIYYSQIVNDFQKGDIAEGYSVSREKKESFPLTVTSAQKNPTAFYLCASSIDGGVTQYFGPGTRLTVL.

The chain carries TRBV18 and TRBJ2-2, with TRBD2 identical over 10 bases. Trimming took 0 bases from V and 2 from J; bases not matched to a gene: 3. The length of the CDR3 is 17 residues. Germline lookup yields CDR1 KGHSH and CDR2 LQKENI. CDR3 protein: CASSPPSGGPNTGELFF. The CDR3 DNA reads TGTGCCAGCTCACCACCTAGCGGGGGGCCAAACACCGGGGAGCTGTTTTTT.

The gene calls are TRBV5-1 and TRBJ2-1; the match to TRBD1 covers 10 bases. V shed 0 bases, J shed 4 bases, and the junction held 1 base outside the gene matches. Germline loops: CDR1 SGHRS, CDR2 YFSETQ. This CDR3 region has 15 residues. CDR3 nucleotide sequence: TGCGCCAGCAGCTTGGGGACAGGGGGATACAATGAGCAGTTCTTC. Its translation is CASSLGTGGYNEQFF.

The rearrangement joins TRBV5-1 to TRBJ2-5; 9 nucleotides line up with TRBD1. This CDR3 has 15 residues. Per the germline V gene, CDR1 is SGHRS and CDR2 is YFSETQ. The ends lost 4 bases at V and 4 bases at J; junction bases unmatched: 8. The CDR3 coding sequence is TGCGCCAGCAGCACCTCCGGGACAGGGCGAGAGACCCAGTACTTC. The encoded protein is CASSTSGTGRETQYF. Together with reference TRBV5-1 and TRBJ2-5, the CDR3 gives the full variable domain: KAGVTQTPRYLIKTRGQQVTLSCSPISGHRSVSWYQQTPGQGLQFLFEYFSETQRNKGNFPGRFSGRQFSNSRSEMNVSTLELGDSALYLCASSTSGTGRETQYFGPGTRLLVL.

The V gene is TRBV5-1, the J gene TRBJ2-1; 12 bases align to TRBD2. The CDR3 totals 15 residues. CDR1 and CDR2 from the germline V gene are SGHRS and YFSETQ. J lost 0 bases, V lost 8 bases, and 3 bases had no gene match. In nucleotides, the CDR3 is TGCGCCAGTCTAGCGGGGGGGAGCTCCTACAATGAGCAGTTCTTC. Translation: CASLAGGSSYNEQFF.

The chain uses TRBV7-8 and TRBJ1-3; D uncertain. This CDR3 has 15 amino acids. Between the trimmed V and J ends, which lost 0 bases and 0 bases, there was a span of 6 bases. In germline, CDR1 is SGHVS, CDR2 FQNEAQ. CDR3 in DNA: TGTGCCAGCAGCTTAGCGCTGAGCTCTGGAAACACCATATATTTT. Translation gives CASSLALSSGNTIYF.